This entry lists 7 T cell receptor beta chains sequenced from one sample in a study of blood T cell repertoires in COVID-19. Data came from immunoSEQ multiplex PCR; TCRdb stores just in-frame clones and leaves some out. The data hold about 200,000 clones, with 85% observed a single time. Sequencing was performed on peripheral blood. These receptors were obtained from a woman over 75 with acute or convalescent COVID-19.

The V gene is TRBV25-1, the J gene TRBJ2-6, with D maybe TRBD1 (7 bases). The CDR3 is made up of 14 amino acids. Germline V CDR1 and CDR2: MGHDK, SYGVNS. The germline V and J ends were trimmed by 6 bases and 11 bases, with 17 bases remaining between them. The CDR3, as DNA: TGTGCCAGCAGCGATCCCAGGGGGGCGGACGTCCTGACTTTC. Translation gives CASSDPRGADVLTF.

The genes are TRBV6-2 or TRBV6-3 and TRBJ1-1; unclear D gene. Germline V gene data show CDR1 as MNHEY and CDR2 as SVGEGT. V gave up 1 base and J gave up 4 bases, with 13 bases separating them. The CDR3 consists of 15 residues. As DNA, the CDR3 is TGTGCCAGCAGTTACTTAGCAGGCGGGATCACTGAAGCTTTCTTT. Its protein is CASSYLAGGITEAFF.

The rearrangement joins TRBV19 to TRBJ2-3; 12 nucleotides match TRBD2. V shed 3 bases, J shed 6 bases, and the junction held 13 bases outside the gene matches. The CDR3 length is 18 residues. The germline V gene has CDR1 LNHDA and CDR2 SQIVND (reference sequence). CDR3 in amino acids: CASSILRLAGGEVDTQYF. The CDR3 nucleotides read TGTGCCAGTAGTATTCTACGGCTAGCGGGAGGGGAGGTGGATACGCAGTATTTT.

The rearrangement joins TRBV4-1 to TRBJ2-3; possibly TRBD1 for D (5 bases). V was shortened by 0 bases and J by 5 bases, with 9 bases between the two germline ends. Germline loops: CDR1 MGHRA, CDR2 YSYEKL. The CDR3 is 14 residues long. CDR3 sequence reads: CASSQDSRGDTQYF. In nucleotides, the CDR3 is TGCGCCAGCAGCCAAGATAGTAGGGGAGATACGCAGTATTTT.

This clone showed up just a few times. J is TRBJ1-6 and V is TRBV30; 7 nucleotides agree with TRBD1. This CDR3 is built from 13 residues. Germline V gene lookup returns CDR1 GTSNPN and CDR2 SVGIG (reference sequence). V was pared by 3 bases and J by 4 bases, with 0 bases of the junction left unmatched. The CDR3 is CAWRGQYNSPLHF. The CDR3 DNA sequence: TGTGCCTGGAGGGGACAGTATAATTCACCCCTCCACTTT.

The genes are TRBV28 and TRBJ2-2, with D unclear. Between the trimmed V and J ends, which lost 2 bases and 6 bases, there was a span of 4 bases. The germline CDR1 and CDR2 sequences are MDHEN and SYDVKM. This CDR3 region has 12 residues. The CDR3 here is CASSLISGELFF. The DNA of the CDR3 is TGTGCCAGCAGTTTAATCTCCGGGGAGCTGTTTTTT.

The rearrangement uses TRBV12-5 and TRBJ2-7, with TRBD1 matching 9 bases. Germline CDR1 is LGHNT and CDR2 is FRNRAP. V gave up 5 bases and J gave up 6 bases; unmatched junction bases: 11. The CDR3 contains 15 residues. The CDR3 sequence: CASGLIPGQGGEQYF. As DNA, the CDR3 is TGTGCTAGTGGTCTCATCCCGGGACAGGGCGGCGAGCAGTACTTC. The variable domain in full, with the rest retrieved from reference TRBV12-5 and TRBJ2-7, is DARVTQTPRHKVTEMGQEVTMRCQPILGHNTVFWYRQTMMQGLELLAYFRNRAPLDDSGMPKDRFSAEMPDATLATLKIQPSEPRDSAVYFCASGLIPGQGGEQYFGPGTRLTVT.